This record looks at one T cell receptor beta chain sequence and its context. What this receptor recognizes is not known. The input lacks base qualities; no much larger clone sits a single base away. The donors were included in the validation cohort of approximately 130 subjects, a group kept apart from the roughly 670-subject first cohort. The data were taken from a study of cytomegalovirus exposure and HLA in healthy donors listed by TCRdb under 2017. Background for the entire study: According to a later analysis, the approximately 120 validation repertoires were produced on the same platform as the 680 or so repertoires of the first cohort. In addition to the first cohort of 666 subjects, a separate validation cohort of 120 different subjects was used. The aim of the study was to test whether cataloging public T cell receptors could identify signatures of past pathogen exposure. To predict cytomegalovirus infection status, the study combined high-throughput TCR immunosequencing, statistical association of individual TCRs with disease status, and machine learning. The research as a whole found: Most TCR sequences were observed very rarely across donors, whereas some public TCRs were present in many individuals. In a later analysis, TCRs clustered in the first cohort were found to also tend to co-occur in the approximately 120 validation repertoires, with 94% of cluster scores above 0. The classifier was reported to diagnose cytomegalovirus status with high specificity and sensitivity in both the original cohort and the validation cohort. The authors suggested that the approach could potentially be generalized to other disease states and immunological phenotypes. In vitro tests confirmed that a few of the cytomegalovirus-associated TCR beta chains recognize cytomegalovirus antigens. In the study, 150 to 200 TCR beta chains were listed as associated with cytomegalovirus. A later analysis lacked HLA typing for the validation cohort, so it scored co-occurrence in that cohort across all 110 or so repertoires.

The CDR1 and CDR2 encoded by the germline V gene are SGHRS and YFSETQ. Taken from cysteine to phenylalanine, the CDR3 has 15 residues. Only the CDR3 part of the read is kept: 45 bases, read in frame from the first base. Unmatched junction bases come to 2, with V trimmed by 5 bases and J by 1 base. The library was produced with the immunoSEQ multiplex PCR assay. The study's processing was this. A statistical classification framework was built to diagnose cytomegalovirus status from the catalog of TCR beta chain sequences. TCRdb's version of the immuneACCESS table is confined to in-frame rearrangements and falls short of the full clone set. An unresolved V gene accounts for under half of the shortfall where checked; the remainder is of unknown origin. Clonal size and the V and J genes are those of that table, whereas D and trimming came from the DNA. This sample has roughly 220,000 clones in its table, and 75% to 95% of those were observed once. Around 1.1% of the sample rests with the top ten.

This TCR came from a woman in her late teens or twenties in good health and CMV-seronegative. The sequence is built from TRBV5-1 and TRBJ2-2; TRBD2 matches 10 bases in the middle. Sequenced material: PBMCs. The nucleotides are TGCGCCAGCAGGATAGCGGGAGGGAACACCGGGGAGCTGTTTTTT. Translated, it gives CASRIAGGNTGELFF.